The 9 T cell receptor beta chains below were found in one sample sequenced in a study of CD8 T cells in Susac syndrome. Random hexamers were used to reverse transcribe 0.5 to 1 ug of RNA. TCRdb used MiXCR to reprocess the immunoSEQ multiplex PCR reads, holding one entry per CDR3 protein. Of some 150,000 distinct CDR3 sequences listed, roughly 95% are singletons. The sequencing sample was made of CD4+ T cells from PBMCs. The receptors come from a human donor in good health.

This chain links TRBV10-3 with TRBJ1-1; weak D call: TRBD1 (6 bases). The CDR3 consists of 15 residues. The V end was cut by 0 bases, the J end by 5 bases, with 13 bases between. Per the germline V gene, CDR1 is ENHRY and CDR2 is SYGVKD. The CDR3 nucleotides read TGTGCCATCAGTGAGTCGCAACAGGGTGGAACTGAAGCTTTCTTT. It yields the protein CAISESQQGGTEAFF.

The CDR3 nucleotides are TGTGCCAGCAGCCAAGGAGAGAGGGGATTCCGAGAGACCCAGTACTTC. Protein: CASSQGERGFRETQYF. The rearrangement uses TRBV3-1 and TRBJ2-5; D could derive from TRBD1 or TRBD2 (5 bases each). Germline V lookup: CDR1 LGHDT, CDR2 YNNKEL (reference sequence). Trimming cost V 1 base and J 4 bases, with 16 bases left between them. CDR3 length: 16 residues.

The rearrangement uses TRBV9 and TRBJ1-1; 10 nucleotides match TRBD1. CDR3 length: 15 amino acids. Germline CDR1 SGDLS, CDR2 YYNGEE. With V trimmed by 3 bases and J by 4 bases, 6 bases remained unmatched. This CDR3 reads CASSARQGATTEAFF. The CDR3 nucleotides are TGTGCCAGCAGCGCACGACAGGGGGCGACCACTGAAGCTTTCTTT.

The chain's CDR3 is CSARRGSTGELFF. In DNA, the CDR3 is TGCAGTGCTAGACGGGGCAGCACCGGGGAGCTGTTTTTT. The chain couples TRBV20-1 to TRBJ2-2; D could derive from TRBD1 or TRBD2 (5 bases each). Trimming took off 2 bases at V and 4 bases at J, with 8 bases between the two ends. The CDR3 loop spans 13 amino acids. CDR1 and CDR2 (germline): DFQATT, SNEGSKA (reference sequence).

The chain carries TRBV6-2 or TRBV6-3 and TRBJ2-4; the D gene is possibly TRBD1 (6 bases). CDR3 length: 15 amino acids. The germline V and J ends were trimmed by 6 bases and 3 bases, with 15 bases remaining between them. Germline values: CDR1 MNHEY, CDR2 SVGEGT. Here the CDR3 DNA reads TGTGCCAGCAGCCCCTGGGGACACGACAAAAACATTCAGTACTTC. Translation gives CASSPWGHDKNIQYF.

The chain uses TRBV27 and TRBJ2-1; D ambiguous. The germline V and J ends were trimmed by 5 bases and 2 bases, with 10 bases remaining between them. The germline CDR1 and CDR2 sequences are MNHEY and SMNVEV (reference sequence). The CDR3 runs to 14 residues. CDR3 in amino acids: CASSPVEPYNEQFF. CDR3 DNA: TGTGCCAGCAGTCCCGTGGAACCCTACAATGAGCAGTTCTTC.

The rearrangement uses TRBV7-7 and TRBJ2-1; 11 bases match TRBD2. CDR1 is SSHAT, CDR2 FNYEAQ, per germline (reference sequence). V trimming: 6 bases; J trimming: 7 bases; junction bases outside the gene matches: 5. The CDR3 covers 14 residues. In DNA, the CDR3 is TGTGCCAGCAGTCTAGCGGGAGGACTAAATGAGCAGTTCTTC. Its protein is CASSLAGGLNEQFF.

V is TRBV29-1 and J is TRBJ2-1; D perhaps matches TRBD1 (6 bases). The germline gives CDR1 SQVTM, CDR2 ANQGSEA. With 2 bases removed from V and 5 bases from J, the gap between germline ends came to 10 bases. This CDR3 region has 13 residues. The CDR3 sequence is CSVETGYHNEQFF. The CDR3 DNA sequence: TGCAGCGTTGAAACAGGGTACCACAATGAGCAGTTCTTC.

The V and J genes are TRBV3-1 and TRBJ2-1; D gene unclear. This CDR3 has 15 residues. Trimming left V 1 base short and J 8 bases short, with 15 bases between. Germline V gene sequence: CDR1 LGHDT, CDR2 YNNKEL (reference sequence). Here the CDR3 reads CASSQARRAGYEQFF. The CDR3 nucleotides are TGTGCCAGCAGCCAAGCCCGCCGGGCTGGATATGAGCAGTTCTTC.